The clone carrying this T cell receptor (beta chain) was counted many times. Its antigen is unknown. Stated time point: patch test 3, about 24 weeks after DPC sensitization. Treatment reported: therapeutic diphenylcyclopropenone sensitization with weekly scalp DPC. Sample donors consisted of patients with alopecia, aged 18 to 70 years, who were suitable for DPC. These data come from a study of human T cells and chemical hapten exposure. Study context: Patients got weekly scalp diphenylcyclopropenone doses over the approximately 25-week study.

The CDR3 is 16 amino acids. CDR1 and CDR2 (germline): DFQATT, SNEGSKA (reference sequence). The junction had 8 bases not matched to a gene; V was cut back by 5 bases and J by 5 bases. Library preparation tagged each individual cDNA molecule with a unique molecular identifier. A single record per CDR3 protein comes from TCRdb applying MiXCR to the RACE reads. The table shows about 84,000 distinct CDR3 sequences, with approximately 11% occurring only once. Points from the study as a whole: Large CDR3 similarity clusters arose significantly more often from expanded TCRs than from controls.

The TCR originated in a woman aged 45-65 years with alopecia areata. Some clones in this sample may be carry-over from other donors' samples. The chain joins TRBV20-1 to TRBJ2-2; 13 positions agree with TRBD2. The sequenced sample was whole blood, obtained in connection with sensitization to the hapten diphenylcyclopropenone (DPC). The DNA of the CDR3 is TGCAGTGCTTCCCGACTAGCGGGAGGTCGGACCGGGGAGCTGTTTTTT. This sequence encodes CSASRLAGGRTGELFF.